The present T cell receptor (beta chain) was sequenced within a study of T cell repertoires in cytomegalovirus infection. Study outcomes and limitations: HLA-C-restricted CMV-specific TCR beta clonotypes were dominant in the ex vivo response.

This clonotype came up many times. As yet, its antigen is unknown. MiXCR, applied by TCRdb to the reads, yields one record per CDR3 protein. The sample contains approximately 190,000 distinct CDR3 sequences, roughly 9% of which appear only once. This CDR3 has 13 amino acids. The V gene lost 2 bases and the J gene lost 5 bases, with 9 bases spanning the gap. Germline-derived CDR1 and CDR2 are SGHTA and FQGNSA. V gene TRBV7-2 combines with J gene TRBJ2-5; D is unresolved. The clonotype was recovered from a human donor in good health (CMV status not recorded). Some clones in this sample may be carry-over from other donors' samples. The source material was PBMCs. The CDR3 coding sequence is TGTGCCAGCAGCTTAATGGCTCGGGAGACCCAGTACTTC. Residues: CASSLMARETQYF.